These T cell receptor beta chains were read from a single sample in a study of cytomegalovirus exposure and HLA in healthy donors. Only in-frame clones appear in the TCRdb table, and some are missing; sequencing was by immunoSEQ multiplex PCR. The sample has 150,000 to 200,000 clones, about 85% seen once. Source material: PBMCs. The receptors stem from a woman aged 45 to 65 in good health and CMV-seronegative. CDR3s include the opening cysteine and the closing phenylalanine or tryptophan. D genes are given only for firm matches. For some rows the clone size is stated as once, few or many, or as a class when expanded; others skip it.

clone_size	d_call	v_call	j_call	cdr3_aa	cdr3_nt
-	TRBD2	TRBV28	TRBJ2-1	CASSWAGGSYNEQFF	TGTGCCAGCAGTTGGGCGGGGGGATCCTACAATGAGCAGTTCTTC
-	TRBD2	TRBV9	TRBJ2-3	CASSQPDVSLAGGITDTQYF	TGTGCCAGCAGCCAACCGGACGTATCGTTAGCGGGAGGAATTACAGATACGCAGTATTTT
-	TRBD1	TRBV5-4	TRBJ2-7	CASSTGTVGYYEQYF	TGTGCCAGCAGCACCGGGACAGTCGGTTACTACGAGCAGTACTTC
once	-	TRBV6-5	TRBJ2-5	CASTPRGYAEQYF	TGTGCCAGCACCCCCCGCGGGTATGCAGAGCAGTACTTC
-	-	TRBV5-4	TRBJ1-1	CASIPVSGEAFF	TGTGCCAGCATCCCAGTATCGGGGGAAGCTTTCTTT
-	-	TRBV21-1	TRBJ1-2	CASTPDPGDRGYTF	TGTGCCAGCACCCCCGACCCAGGGGACCGTGGCTACACCTTC
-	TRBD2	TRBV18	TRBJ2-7	CASSPRGGAYEQYF	TGTGCCAGCTCACCGCGGGGGGGGGCCTACGAGCAGTACTTC
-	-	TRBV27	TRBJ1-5	CASSLSGRPNQPQHF	TGTGCCAGCAGTTTATCGGGGCGGCCCAATCAGCCCCAGCATTTT
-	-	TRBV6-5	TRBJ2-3	CASSSGPSTDTQYF	TGTGCCAGCAGCTCTGGCCCTAGCACAGATACGCAGTATTTT
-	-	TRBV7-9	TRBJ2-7	CASASSHNIRRAYEQYF	TGTGCCAGCGCAAGCTCACATAATATCAGGCGCGCCTACGAGCAGTACTTC
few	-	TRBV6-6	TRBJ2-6	CASSPLSSGANVLTF	TGTGCCAGCAGTCCTTTGAGCTCTGGGGCCAACGTCCTGACTTTC
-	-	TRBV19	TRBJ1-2	CASETRDQQDGAGYTF	TGTGCCAGTGAGACACGAGATCAGCAGGATGGGGCTGGCTACACCTTC
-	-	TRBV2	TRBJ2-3	CASSVQGTDTQYF	TGTGCCAGCTCGGTCCAGGGCACAGATACGCAGTATTTT
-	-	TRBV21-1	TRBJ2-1	CASSHQGGDNEQFF	TGTGCCAGCAGCCACCAGGGGGGTGACAATGAGCAGTTCTTC
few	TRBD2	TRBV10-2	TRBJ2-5	CASSESSGTSAQETQYF	TGCGCCAGCAGTGAGTCGTCGGGGACTAGCGCCCAAGAGACCCAGTACTTC
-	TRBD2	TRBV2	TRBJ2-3	CASREAGGPTDTQYF	TGTGCCAGCAGGGAAGCGGGGGGTCCCACAGATACGCAGTATTTT
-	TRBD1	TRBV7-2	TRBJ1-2	CASSFRDRRDYTF	TGTGCCAGCAGCTTCCGGGACAGACGTGACTACACCTTC
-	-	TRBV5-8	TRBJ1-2	CASSLGLRATYGYTF	TGTGCCAGCAGCTTGGGTCTCAGGGCCACCTATGGCTACACCTTC
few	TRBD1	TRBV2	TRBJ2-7	CARRLRQGSYEQYF	TGTGCCAGGCGTTTGAGACAGGGGTCGTACGAGCAGTACTTC
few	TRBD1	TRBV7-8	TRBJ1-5	CASSPYREGGSNQPQHF	TGTGCCAGCAGCCCTTACCGGGAAGGGGGCAGCAATCAGCCCCAGCATTTT
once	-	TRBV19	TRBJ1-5	CASQPGQLYYQPQHF	TGTGCCAGTCAGCCCGGACAGTTATATTATCAGCCCCAGCATTTT
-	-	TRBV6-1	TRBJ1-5	CASSGFSTGPSNQPQHF	TGTGCCAGCAGTGGATTCTCAACAGGGCCCAGCAATCAGCCCCAGCATTTT
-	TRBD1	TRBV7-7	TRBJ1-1	CASSTRQGRTEAFF	TGTGCTAGCAGCACCCGACAGGGGCGGACTGAAGCTTTCTTT
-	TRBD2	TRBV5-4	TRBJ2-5	CASSPGLAGGQETQYF	TGTGCCAGCAGCCCGGGACTAGCGGGGGGCCAGGAGACCCAGTACTTC
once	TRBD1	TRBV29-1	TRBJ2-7	CSVTYRGLYEQYF	TGCAGCGTTACATATAGGGGGCTCTACGAGCAGTACTTC
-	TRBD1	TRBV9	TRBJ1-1	CASSPHSRDRDAEAFF	TGTGCCAGCAGCCCCCATTCCCGGGACAGGGATGCTGAAGCTTTCTTT
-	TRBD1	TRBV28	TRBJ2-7	CASSADRANYEQYF	TGTGCCAGCAGTGCGGACAGGGCGAACTACGAGCAGTACTTC
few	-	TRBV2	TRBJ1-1	CASSGAGREAFF	TGTGCCAGCAGTGGGGCAGGGCGGGAAGCTTTCTTT
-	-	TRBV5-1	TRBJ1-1	CASSLATAGRAAFF	TGCGCCAGCAGCTTGGCCACGGCAGGGAGGGCAGCTTTCTTT
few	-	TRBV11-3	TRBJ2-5	CASSLAGRGQETQYF	TGTGCCAGCAGCTTAGCGGGCAGGGGCCAAGAGACCCAGTACTTC
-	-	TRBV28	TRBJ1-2	CASSLGSQGRYGYTF	TGTGCCAGCAGTTTAGGGTCACAGGGACGGTATGGCTACACCTTC
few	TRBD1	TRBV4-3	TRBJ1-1	CASSQDLGQASVDTEAFF	TGCGCCAGCAGCCAAGATTTGGGACAGGCCTCCGTCGACACTGAAGCTTTCTTT